Each of the 20 T cell receptor beta chains below was sequenced from the same sample in a study of patients and donors after allogeneic stem cell transplantation. TCRdb re-called the RT-PCR reads through MiXCR, storing one row per CDR3 protein. The data contain about 230,000 distinct CDR3 sequences, less than 15% of them singletons. Sequenced input: blood, either unsorted or a sorted T cell fraction (not recorded which). These receptors originate from a human donor who was either an allogeneic HSCT recipient or a stem cell or donor lymphocyte infusion donor (not recorded which). It is not recorded whose cells these are; they may come from a transplant donor.

This clonotype turned up a few times. This rearrangement joins TRBV11-1 to TRBJ2-3; D might be TRBD2 (6 bases). This CDR3 is 15 amino acids long. Trimming stripped 5 bases from V and 4 bases from J, with 16 bases between. The germline V gene has CDR1 SGHAT and CDR2 FQDESV (reference sequence). Written as DNA, the CDR3 is TGTGCCAGCAGCCCTCAGGAGGGCCCGGCAGATACGCAGTATTTT. Amino acid sequence: CASSPQEGPADTQYF. Filled out from reference TRBV11-1 and TRBJ2-3, the complete variable domain reads EAEVAQSPRYKITEKSQAVAFWCDPISGHATLYWYRQILGQGPELLVQFQDESVVDDSQLPKDRFSAERLKGVDSTLKIQPAELGDSAMYLCASSPQEGPADTQYFGPGTRLTVL.

This clonotype showed up many times. One end of the junction varies from germline; a read error may be responsible. The chain couples TRBV7-7 to TRBJ2-2; 10 bases agree with TRBD2. This CDR3 region has 16 residues. Germline-derived CDR1 and CDR2 are SSHAT and FNYEAQ (reference sequence). This CDR3 reads CASSWGLASYTGELFF. The CDR3 DNA follows: TGTGCTAGCAGCTGGGGACTAGCGAGCTACACCGGGGAGCTGTTTTTT.

The chain couples TRBV29-1 to TRBJ2-1; 9 positions agree with TRBD1. CDR1 is SQVTM and CDR2 is ANQGSEA in the germline V gene. The junction had 13 bases not matched to a gene; V was cut back by 3 bases and J by 1 base. This CDR3 has 18 residues. The CDR3 spells CSVDRQGGFYGSYNEQFF. The CDR3 region has the DNA TGCAGCGTTGACAGACAGGGGGGATTTTATGGTTCCTACAATGAGCAGTTCTTC.

This clonotype was seen repeatedly, ten times or more. The chain combines TRBV12-3 or TRBV12-4 with TRBJ2-7; D is unresolved. Trimming pared 3 bases from V and 4 bases from J, leaving 13 bases between. The CDR3 consists of 14 residues. The CDR3 is CASSFGQKGYEQYF. DNA of the CDR3: TGTGCCAGCAGTTTCGGGCAGAAGGGTTACGAGCAGTACTTC.

This clonotype was detected many times. This chain joins TRBV5-1 and TRBJ2-7; TRBD2 aligns across 11 bases. The V and J ends lost 4 bases and 3 bases, in that order; junction bases with no gene match: 3. The CDR3 runs to 14 residues. Per germline, CDR1 SGHRS and CDR2 YFSETQ. The CDR3 DNA reads as TGCGCCAGCAGCCTAGCGGGAGGCCACTACGAGCAGTACTTC. This encodes CASSLAGGHYEQYF. The whole variable domain, filled in from reference TRBV5-1 and TRBJ2-7, reads KAGVTQTPRYLIKTRGQQVTLSCSPISGHRSVSWYQQTPGQGLQFLFEYFSETQRNKGNFPGRFSGRQFSNSRSEMNVSTLELGDSALYLCASSLAGGHYEQYFGPGTRLTVT.

This chain joins TRBV20-1 and TRBJ1-5, with D hard to call. Trimming shortened V by 0 bases and J by 5 bases, and 8 bases separated the two germline ends. The CDR3 spans 13 residues. CDR1 DFQATT and CDR2 SNEGSKA come from the germline V gene (reference sequence). CDR3 DNA sequence: TGCAGTGCTAGAGACCCTAGGGATCAGCCCCAGCATTTT. Encoded protein: CSARDPRDQPQHF.

This rearrangement joins TRBV5-6 to TRBJ1-2; 7 bases line up with TRBD1. The CDR3 spans 14 residues. Germline CDR1 and CDR2: SGHDT and YYEEEE. V lost 4 bases, J lost 6 bases, and 9 bases stayed unmatched. CDR3 in amino acids: CASSGLQGRDGYTF. CDR3 nucleotide sequence: TGTGCCAGCAGCGGGCTACAGGGGAGGGATGGCTACACCTTC.

CDR3 sequence: CASSLNRGGLLNTGELFF. In DNA, the CDR3 is TGTGCCAGCAGCTTAAATCGGGGGGGACTACTTAACACCGGGGAGCTGTTTTTT. This rearrangement joins TRBV7-8 to TRBJ2-2; 8 bases map to TRBD2. With V trimmed by 2 bases and J by 2 bases, 10 bases remained unmatched. CDR3 size: 18 residues. The V gene's germline CDR1 is SGHVS and CDR2 FQNEAQ.

This clonotype was seen at least ten times. For the CDR3, the DNA is TGTGCCAGCACGATGTGGGGCTCTGGCTACACCTTC. Translating gives CASTMWGSGYTF. V gene TRBV6-1 combines with J gene TRBJ1-2; possible D gene TRBD1, 5 bases. Germline assignment: CDR1 MNHNS and CDR2 SASEGT. V was cut by 7 bases and J by 7 bases, with 13 bases left in between. The CDR3 loop spans 12 amino acids.

This clonotype was detected a few times. The V gene is TRBV25-1, the J gene TRBJ1-2, with 11 bases that match TRBD1. J was trimmed by 5 bases and V by 5 bases; bases with no gene match: 7. There are 15 residues in the CDR3. Germline V gene sequence: CDR1 MGHDK, CDR2 SYGVNS. CDR3 protein: CASSPRTGGVYGYTF. Here the CDR3 DNA reads TGTGCCAGCAGTCCCCGGACAGGGGGCGTATATGGCTACACCTTC.

This clonotype appeared a few times. The chain has TRBV7-9 and TRBJ1-1; tentative D call: TRBD1 (6 bases). This CDR3 spans 14 amino acids. V was pared by 5 bases and J by 0 bases, with 10 bases between. Germline CDR1 reads SEHNR; CDR2 reads FQNEAQ (reference sequence). The CDR3 protein is CASSATGLNTEAFF. In DNA form, the CDR3 reads TGTGCCAGCAGCGCGACAGGCTTGAACACTGAAGCTTTCTTT. Filled out from reference TRBV7-9 and TRBJ1-1, the complete variable domain reads DTGVSQNPRHKITKRGQNVTFRCDPISEHNRLYWYRQTLGQGPEFLTYFQNEAQLEKSRLLSDRFSAERPKGSFSTLEIQRTEQGDSAMYLCASSATGLNTEAFFGQGTRLTVV.

This clonotype was recorded once. This sequence joins TRBV9 and TRBJ2-1; TRBD2 matches at 8 bases. This CDR3 contains 14 residues. CDR1 is SGDLS, CDR2 YYNGEE, per germline. V gave up 2 bases and J gave up 9 bases; unmatched junction bases: 7. CDR3 coding DNA: TGTGCCAGCAGCGTCCTAGCGGGTCGTGGTGAGCAGTTCTTC. This sequence encodes CASSVLAGRGEQFF.

This clonotype showed up many times. This rearrangement joins TRBV7-3 to TRBJ2-2, with D unclear. CDR1 is SGHTA and CDR2 is FQGTGA in the germline V gene. This CDR3 region has 13 residues. The ends were cut back, 3 bases at V and 3 bases at J, with 5 bases in the middle. The CDR3 bases are TGTGCCAGCAGCTTTGACTACACCGGGGAGCTGTTTTTT. Protein sequence: CASSFDYTGELFF.

V and J are TRBV6-1 and TRBJ2-7; D is perhaps TRBD1 (5 bases). The CDR3 is 13 residues long. V gave up 6 bases and J gave up 2 bases, with 11 bases separating them. Germline values: CDR1 MNHNS, CDR2 SASEGT. CDR3 residues: CASRDTWAYEQYF. The CDR3 DNA sequence: TGTGCCAGCAGGGACACTTGGGCCTACGAGCAGTACTTC.

This clonotype showed up just a few times. The rearrangement links TRBV25-1 to TRBJ2-7, with D maybe TRBD2 (5 bases). The CDR3 length is 13 residues. Trimming cost V 1 base and J 2 bases, with 6 bases left between them. CDR1 MGHDK and CDR2 SYGVNS come from the germline V gene. The CDR3 protein is CASSESGTYEQYF. The CDR3 region has the DNA TGTGCCAGCAGTGAATCCGGGACCTACGAGCAGTACTTC.

The table lists this clonotype with many counts. The V and J genes are TRBV11-2 and TRBJ2-1; D ambiguous. Germline loops: CDR1 SGHAT, CDR2 FQNNGV. The CDR3 is 12 amino acids. The V end was cut by 2 bases, the J end by 7 bases, with 6 bases between. The CDR3 protein is CASSLSRNEQFF. The CDR3 DNA sequence: TGTGCCAGCAGCTTAAGCAGGAATGAGCAGTTCTTC.

The chain links TRBV15 to TRBJ1-3; D is ambiguous. The CDR3 is 15 residues long. CDR1 is LNHNV, CDR2 YYDKDF, per germline (reference sequence). V gave up 1 base and J gave up 2 bases, with 9 bases separating them. CDR3 residues: CATSRGSTPGNTIYF. The CDR3 nucleotides are TGTGCCACCAGCAGAGGGTCGACTCCTGGAAACACCATATATTTT.

Within the sample, this clonotype is medium-sized. The chain uses TRBV5-1 and TRBJ2-1, with unresolved D. Trimming shortened V by 4 bases and J by 10 bases, and 18 bases separated the two germline ends. The V gene's germline CDR1 is SGHRS and CDR2 YFSETQ. The CDR3 runs to 14 residues. The CDR3 reads CASSPKTGAGEQFF. CDR3 sequence (DNA): TGCGCCAGCAGCCCTAAGACTGGCGCAGGCGAGCAGTTCTTC.

This rearrangement joins TRBV19 to TRBJ1-2; D unclear. CDR3 length equals 13 residues. Trimming cost V 7 bases and J 7 bases, with 16 bases left between them. CDR1 LNHDA and CDR2 SQIVND come from the germline V gene (reference sequence). The CDR3 DNA sequence: TGTGCCAGTACCCGGACCGATTTCGGTGGCTACACCTTC. This codes for CASTRTDFGGYTF.

The chain is built from TRBV7-3 and TRBJ2-1, with 10 nucleotides matching TRBD2. Germline V gene lookup returns CDR1 SGHTA and CDR2 FQGTGA. V shed 5 bases, J shed 8 bases, and the junction held 9 bases outside the gene matches. CDR3 size: 15 residues. CDR3 in amino acids: CASSPRAGGKYEQFF. The CDR3 nucleotides are TGTGCCAGCAGCCCCCGAGCGGGGGGGAAGTATGAGCAGTTCTTC.